The 16 T cell receptor beta chains in this list originate from one sample, sequenced in a study of PD-1 blockade in classical Hodgkin lymphoma. All the patients suffered relapse after autologous stem cell transplantation, and brentuximab vedotin exposure differed. Profiled with immunoSEQ multiplex PCR; TCRdb holds only in-frame clones, not every one. Of over 70,000 clones detected, around nine tenths appear once; the ten largest clones hold 20% to 25%. The specimen comprised peripheral blood mononuclear cells (PBMCs), sampled at baseline. The receptors were gathered from a human donor with classical Hodgkin lymphoma.

The chain is built from TRBV7-9 and TRBJ2-7; TRBD2 matches at 7 bases. The V gene end was trimmed by 3 bases and the J gene end by 5 bases; junction bases not matched to a gene: 4. Germline V CDR1 and CDR2: SEHNR, FQNEAQ (reference sequence). The CDR3 spans 13 residues. CDR3 bases: TGTGCCAGCAGCTTGTGGCTAGCGGACGAGCAGTACTTC. As protein: CASSLWLADEQYF.

This clone was counted a few times. The chain has TRBV7-2 and TRBJ2-5; 9 bases line up with TRBD2. V trimming: 1 base; J trimming: 2 bases; junction bases outside the gene matches: 8. CDR1 is SGHTA and CDR2 is FQGNSA in the germline V gene. This CDR3 comprises 17 residues. CDR3 protein: CASSLERFAGGQETQYF. The DNA for the CDR3 is TGTGCCAGCAGCTTAGAGAGGTTCGCGGGAGGGCAAGAGACCCAGTACTTC.

The rearrangement joins TRBV5-1 to TRBJ2-2, with D possibly TRBD2 on 6 matching bases. V lost 0 bases to trimming and J lost 5 bases, with 14 bases between them. Germline CDR1 is SGHRS and CDR2 is YFSETQ. The length of the CDR3 is 16 residues. This CDR3 reads CASSLAASDKTGELFF. CDR3 bases: TGCGCCAGCAGCTTGGCGGCTAGCGATAAGACCGGGGAGCTGTTTTTT.

The chain links TRBV7-9 to TRBJ2-5, with a possible D match to TRBD2 (5 bases). The CDR3 is 17 residues long. Trimming shortened V by 3 bases and J by 5 bases, and 22 bases separated the two germline ends. In germline, CDR1 is SEHNR, CDR2 FQNEAQ (reference sequence). Here the CDR3 DNA reads TGTGCCAGCAGCTTGCTGCTCGAAGGATATAGGAGGGAGACCCAGTACTTC. Translation: CASSLLLEGYRRETQYF.

This chain's CDR3 is CASSIDVGDRSNQPQHF. In DNA, the CDR3 is TGTGCCAGTAGTATAGATGTTGGGGATAGGAGCAATCAGCCCCAGCATTTT. V and J are TRBV19 and TRBJ1-5, with D uncertain. The germline CDR1 and CDR2 sequences are LNHDA and SQIVND (reference sequence). The V end was cut by 0 bases, the J end by 1 base, with 13 bases between. The CDR3 loop spans 17 amino acids.

The V gene is TRBV6-6, the J gene TRBJ2-7; unclear D gene. Per the germline V gene, CDR1 is MNHNY and CDR2 is SVGAGI (reference sequence). V was pared by 7 bases and J by 4 bases, with 11 bases between. There are 12 residues in the CDR3. The CDR3 bases are TGTGCCAGCACCCACGGGTCTTACGAGCAGTACTTC. This gives the protein CASTHGSYEQYF.

The chain joins TRBV4-3 to TRBJ2-1, with a tentative D call TRBD2 (6 bases). The CDR3 runs to 16 residues. Germline-derived CDR1 and CDR2 are LGHNA and YSLEER. V was shortened by 0 bases and J by 5 bases, with 14 bases between the two germline ends. The CDR3 protein is CASSQDGLSEDNEQFF. The CDR3, as DNA: TGCGCCAGCAGCCAAGACGGACTAAGTGAGGACAATGAGCAGTTCTTC.

The rearrangement joins TRBV7-2 to TRBJ1-3, with 10 nucleotides matching TRBD1. The CDR3 spans 19 residues. Looked up from germline, CDR1 is SGHTA and CDR2 is FQGNSA. Trimming cost V 6 bases and J 6 bases; bases outside gene matches: 20. Written as DNA, the CDR3 is TGTGCCAGCAGAACAGACAGGGGGCGGCTCGGAGGCCGGTTAAACACCATATATTTT. It translates to CASRTDRGRLGGRLNTIYF.

CDR3 sequence: CASSSGGLNYEQYF. The DNA of the CDR3 is TGTGCCAGCAGTTCGGGGGGGCTAAACTACGAGCAGTACTTC. The genes are TRBV6-5 and TRBJ2-7; 8 nucleotides match TRBD2. The CDR3 is 14 amino acids. From germline, CDR1 is MNHEY and CDR2 SVGAGI. V was pared by 4 bases and J by 3 bases, with 5 bases of the junction left unmatched.

The chain is built from TRBV18 and TRBJ2-5, with 7 bases lining up with TRBD2. J lost 2 bases, V lost 3 bases, and 6 bases had no gene match. Germline loops: CDR1 KGHSH, CDR2 LQKENI. The CDR3 length is 15 residues. This CDR3 reads CASSPAGLKQETQYF. In DNA, the CDR3 is TGTGCCAGCTCACCTGCGGGACTAAAACAAGAGACCCAGTACTTC.

This sequence joins TRBV7-6 and TRBJ2-2; D is perhaps TRBD2 (5 bases). The ends were cut back, 1 base at V and 7 bases at J, with 7 bases in the middle. There are 13 residues in the CDR3. Germline assignment: CDR1 SGHVS and CDR2 FNYEAQ. The CDR3 bases are TGTGCCAGCAGCTTAGGAGGGATCGGGGAGCTGTTTTTT. Amino acids: CASSLGGIGELFF.

This clone was seen once. This chain links TRBV7-9 with TRBJ2-3, with 8 bases lining up with TRBD2. V lost 1 base and J lost 14; bases outside the gene matches: 11. This CDR3 is built from 14 residues. Per germline, CDR1 SEHNR and CDR2 FQNEAQ (reference sequence). The CDR3 is CASSLGISGEFAYF. The CDR3 DNA is TGTGCCAGCAGCTTAGGGATTAGCGGGGAGTTCGCGTATTTT.

The count of this clone is one. The chain combines TRBV2 with TRBJ2-1; 8 bases are shared with TRBD2. The CDR3 is 13 amino acids. From germline, CDR1 is SNHLY and CDR2 FYNNEI. The V segment lost 8 bases and the J segment 5 bases; nucleotides outside the gene matches: 5. CDR3 DNA sequence: TGTGCCAGCGGACTAGCACTTAACAATGAGCAGTTCTTC. Its protein is CASGLALNNEQFF. The complete variable domain, with remaining parts taken from reference TRBV2 and TRBJ2-1, reads EPEVTQTPSHQVTQMGQEVILRCVPISNHLYFYWYRQILGQKVEFLVSFYNNEISEKSEIFDDQFSVERPDGSNFTLKIRSTKLEDSAMYFCASGLALNNEQFFGPGTRLTVL.

The J gene is TRBJ1-1, the V gene TRBV6-5, with 8 bases that match TRBD1. V shed 7 bases, J shed 0 bases, and the junction held 7 bases outside the gene matches. Germline V lookup: CDR1 MNHEY, CDR2 SVGAGI. The CDR3 has 15 residues. This CDR3 is CASTLGDRMNTEAFF. DNA of the CDR3: TGTGCCAGCACCCTAGGGGACAGGATGAACACTGAAGCTTTCTTT.

The rearrangement links TRBV7-9 to TRBJ1-5; 8 bases line up with TRBD1. Germline CDR1 is SEHNR and CDR2 is FQNEAQ (reference sequence). There are 17 residues in the CDR3. V shed 3 bases and J 0 bases; nucleotides not matched to a gene: 7. The CDR3 spells CASSLFNGQGSNQPQHF. In DNA, the CDR3 is TGTGCCAGCAGCTTGTTCAACGGACAGGGTAGCAATCAGCCCCAGCATTTT.

The chain uses TRBV19 and TRBJ1-1; a weak D match, TRBD1 (5 bases). The CDR3 contains 14 residues. Trimming shortened V by 5 bases and J by 5 bases, and 15 bases separated the two germline ends. The germline CDR1 and CDR2 sequences are LNHDA and SQIVND (reference sequence). CDR3 nucleotide sequence: TGTGCCAGTAGTGCGATCGGGGCTCGGACTGAAGCTTTCTTT. Its translation is CASSAIGARTEAFF.